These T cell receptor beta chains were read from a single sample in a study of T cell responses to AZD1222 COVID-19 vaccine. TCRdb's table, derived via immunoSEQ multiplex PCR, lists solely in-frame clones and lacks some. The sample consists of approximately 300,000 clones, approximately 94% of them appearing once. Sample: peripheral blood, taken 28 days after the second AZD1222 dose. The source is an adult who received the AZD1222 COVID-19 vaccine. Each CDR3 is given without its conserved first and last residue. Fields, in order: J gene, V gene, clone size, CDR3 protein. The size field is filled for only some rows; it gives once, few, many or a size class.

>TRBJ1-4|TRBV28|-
ASSTGTFNEKLF
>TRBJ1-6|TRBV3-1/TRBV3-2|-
ASSSRDRDSPLH
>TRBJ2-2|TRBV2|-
ASSVGAGRNTGELF
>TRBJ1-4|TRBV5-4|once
ASSEGQAGNEKLF
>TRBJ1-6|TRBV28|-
ASSPRRYNSPLH
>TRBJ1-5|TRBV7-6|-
ASSLGIAGVEPQH
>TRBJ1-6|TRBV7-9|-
ASSLADSPLH
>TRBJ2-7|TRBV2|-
ASHSDHAYEQY
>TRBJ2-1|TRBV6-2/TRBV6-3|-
ASSYSGKVYNEQF
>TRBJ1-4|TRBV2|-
ASSGDPGRGNEKLF
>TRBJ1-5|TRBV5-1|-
ASSLEPASNQPQH
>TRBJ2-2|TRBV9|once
ASSVVLNTGELF
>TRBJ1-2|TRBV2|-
ASSPDRNYGYT
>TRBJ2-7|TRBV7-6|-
ASSLLREGEQY
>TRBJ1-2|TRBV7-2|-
ASSLNKLDGYT
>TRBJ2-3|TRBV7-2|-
ASTFGAGESDTQY
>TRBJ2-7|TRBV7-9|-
ASSSSQSGGAVWEQY
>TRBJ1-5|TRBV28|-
ASDWTGLNQPQH
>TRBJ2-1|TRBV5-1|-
ASSLAARTPNEQF
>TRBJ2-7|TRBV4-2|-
ASSQTHQGFSYEQY
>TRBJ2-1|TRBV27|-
ASTPLGLETQQF
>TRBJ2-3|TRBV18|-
ASSRGAADTQY
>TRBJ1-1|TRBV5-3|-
ARSLGDGNTEAF
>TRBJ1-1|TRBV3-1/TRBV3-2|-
ASSPRDRAAF
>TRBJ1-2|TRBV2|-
ARNGRDYGYT
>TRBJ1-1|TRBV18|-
ASSPGIGITEAF
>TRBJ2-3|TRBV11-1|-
ASSLLVPTDTQY
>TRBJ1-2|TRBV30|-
AWSGLALTGYT
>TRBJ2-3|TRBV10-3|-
AISEGLAGVGDTQY
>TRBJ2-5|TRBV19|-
ASSMGRGETQY
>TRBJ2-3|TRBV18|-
ASSRGGGTDTQY
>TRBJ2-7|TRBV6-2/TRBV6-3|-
ASSRGGLAGSYEQY
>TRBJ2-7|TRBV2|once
ASTPGQGGYEQY
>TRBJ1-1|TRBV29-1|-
SVEFSGSEAF
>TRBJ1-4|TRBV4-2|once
ASSHRTGNEKLF
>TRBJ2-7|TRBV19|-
ASSIGLAGFYEQY
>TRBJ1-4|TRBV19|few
ASSMGRDGSEKLF
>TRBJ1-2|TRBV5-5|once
ASSPGQYHNYGYT
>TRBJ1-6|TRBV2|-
ASSEGRAVSPLH
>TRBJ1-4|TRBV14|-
ASSRRITNEKLF
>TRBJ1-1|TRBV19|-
ASSPLWTGSTEAF
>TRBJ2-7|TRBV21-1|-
ASSKGGSYEQY
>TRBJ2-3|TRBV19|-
ASNGYGTDTQY
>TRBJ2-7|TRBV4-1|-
ASSQIAGPSYEQY
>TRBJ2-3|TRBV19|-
ASSVGSRGSSTDTQY